This TCR beta chain was recorded in a study of T cells in Graves' hyperthyroidism and ophthalmopathy. This clonotype appeared a few times. The CDR3 contains 15 residues. Germline lookup yields CDR1 SGHTA and CDR2 FQGNSA. The V end lost 0 bases, the J end lost 0 bases, and 8 bases lay between the germline ends. Amplified TCR beta CDR3 regions derived from RNA transcripts. During a first-round RT-PCR of the TCR CDR3, the HTBI primer set was used. Each CDR3 protein is one row after TCRdb ran MiXCR on the multiplex PCR reads. The data contain 500,000 to 750,000 distinct CDR3 sequences, 14% of them singletons.

The specimen was blood. The chain recombines TRBV7-2 with TRBJ1-2; D may be TRBD1 (5 bases). The receptor comes from a woman aged 18-30 years with Graves' ophthalmopathy. This CDR3 reads CASSLAKGANYGYTF. In DNA form, the CDR3 reads TGTGCCAGCAGCTTAGCGAAAGGGGCTAACTATGGCTACACCTTC.